This record concerns one T cell receptor (beta chain) sequence. Antigen: not known. The data stem from a study of T cell responses to AZD1222 COVID-19 vaccine. Broader study findings: Repertoires were sampled only after the peak T cell response. When two AZD1222 doses had been given, Spike-specific TCR breadth and depth rose. Close to half of all spike-specific TCRs reportedly target regions of the variants that are unmutated. Only 6 or 7 people who got AZD1222 tested seropositive at baseline.

Germline CDR1 and CDR2: LNHDA and SQIVND (reference sequence). This CDR3 is 14 amino acids long. Trimming cost V 6 bases and J 4 bases; bases outside gene matches: 8. Generated by immunoSEQ multiplex PCR, the TCRdb table keeps only in-frame clones and is missing some. In the table there are some 120,000 clones, around 90% of which are singletons. This TCR derives from an adult in good health. The V gene is TRBV19, the J gene TRBJ1-2; the match to TRBD1 covers 7 bases. This specimen was peripheral blood, taken on day 0 of AZD1222 vaccination. In DNA form, the CDR3 reads TGTGCCAGTAGCCAGATGGAGGGGGCCTATGGCTACACCTTC. It specifies CASSQMEGAYGYTF. The full variable domain, with the rest looked up from reference TRBV19 and TRBJ1-2, is DGGITQSPKYLFRKEGQNVTLSCEQNLNHDAMYWYRQDPGQGLRLIYYSQIVNDFQKGDIAEGYSVSREKKESFPLTVTSAQKNPTAFYLCASSQMEGAYGYTFGSGTRLTVV.